A single sample is the source of the 21 T cell receptor beta chains below, sequenced in a study of T cell changes during pregnancy in multiple sclerosis. The assay was immunoSEQ multiplex PCR, and TCRdb's table has in-frame clones only and misses some. The sample carries tens of thousands of clones, 75% to 95% recorded once. Source: CD4+ T cells from peripheral blood mononuclear cells, taken after pregnancy. The receptors derive from a female donor in good health, enrolled as a control in a pregnancy study.

The chain joins TRBV7-2 to TRBJ2-1; unclear D gene. Trimming removed 4 bases from V and 0 bases from J, with 10 bases in between. The CDR3 loop spans 15 amino acids. CDR1 and CDR2 (germline): SGHTA, FQGNSA. The DNA of the CDR3 is TGTGCCAGCAGCTCAGAGGTCCGCTCCTACAATGAGCAGTTCTTC. As protein: CASSSEVRSYNEQFF.

This clone appeared a single time. The rearrangement links TRBV6-4 to TRBJ1-5; 11 positions match TRBD1. The trim removed 6 bases at V and 6 bases at J, leaving 7 bases unmatched. The germline CDR1 and CDR2 sequences are MRHNA and SNTAGT. CDR3 length equals 15 residues. The CDR3 protein is CASSGQGAPGQPQHF. The CDR3 DNA is TGTGCCAGCAGCGGACAGGGGGCGCCCGGTCAGCCCCAGCATTTT.

The J gene is TRBJ1-2, the V gene TRBV5-4, with unresolved D. The germline V gene encodes CDR1 SGHNT and CDR2 YYREEE (reference sequence). Trimming left V 1 base short and J 3 bases short, with 13 bases between. The CDR3 runs 15 residues. CDR3 residues: CASSLYTEGYYGYTF. The CDR3 coding sequence is TGTGCCAGCAGCTTGTACACAGAGGGTTACTATGGCTACACCTTC.

The sample holds one count of this clone. The V gene is TRBV9, the J gene TRBJ2-2; 7 positions agree with TRBD2. J gave up 7 bases and V 2 bases, and 8 bases lay outside the gene matches. Germline V gives CDR1 SGDLS, CDR2 YYNGEE. This CDR3 has 15 residues. The CDR3 loop reads CASSVWRELVGELFF. DNA for the CDR3: TGTGCCAGCAGCGTTTGGCGGGAGCTTGTCGGGGAGCTGTTTTTT.

The chain links TRBV7-2 to TRBJ1-5; TRBD1 is a possible D gene (6 bases). The CDR3 is 14 residues long. Between the trimmed V and J ends, which lost 5 bases and 1 base, there was a span of 9 bases. The germline gives CDR1 SGHTA, CDR2 FQGNSA. CDR3 nucleotide sequence: TGTGCCAGCAGCGGAGACAGGAGCAATCAGCCCCAGCATTTT. Its translation: CASSGDRSNQPQHF.

V and J are TRBV28 and TRBJ1-1; tentative D call: TRBD1 (5 bases). The germline V and J ends were trimmed by 10 bases and 5 bases, with 14 bases remaining between them. Germline CDR1 reads MDHEN; CDR2 reads SYDVKM. CDR3 length: 12 amino acids. The CDR3 DNA is TGTGCCACCAGGGAAAGCGGGACTGAAGCTTTCTTT. This sequence encodes CATRESGTEAFF. The whole variable domain, remainder taken from reference TRBV28 and TRBJ1-1, is DVKVTQSSRYLVKRTGEKVFLECVQDMDHENMFWYRQDPGLGLRLIYFSYDVKMKEKGDIPEGYSVSREKKERFSLILESASTNQTSMYLCATRESGTEAFFGQGTRLTVV.

V and J are TRBV19 and TRBJ1-3; D uncertain. V was shortened by 9 bases and J by 0 bases, with 15 bases between the two germline ends. The CDR3 consists of 15 residues. The germline CDR1 and CDR2 sequences are LNHDA and SQIVND (reference sequence). The CDR3 sequence is CASGNPHPSGNTIYF. The CDR3 coding sequence is TGTGCCAGCGGGAATCCCCATCCCTCTGGAAACACCATATATTTT.

This clone appeared once. Compared with germline, one end of the junction differs, possibly owing to a read error. At the DNA level, this CDR3 is encoded by other sequences in the same sample as well. V gene TRBV2 combines with J gene TRBJ1-5; maybe TRBD1 (6 bases). The length of the CDR3 is 12 residues. Germline V gives CDR1 SNHLY, CDR2 FYNNEI. In DNA form, the CDR3 reads TGCGCCAGCAGAGATCAGGGGCAGCCCCAGCATTTT. Translated: CASRDQGQPQHF.

The CDR3 nucleotides are TGTGCCAGCAGCTTAAGCGGGGTCTCCTACGAGCAGTACTTC. Translation gives CASSLSGVSYEQYF. This sequence joins TRBV7-2 and TRBJ2-7; the match to TRBD2 covers 7 bases. The CDR3 runs 14 residues. The trim removed 2 bases at V and 0 bases at J, leaving 1 base unmatched. The germline CDR1 and CDR2 sequences are SGHTA and FQGNSA.

This clone was seen only a few times. The chain combines TRBV25-1 with TRBJ1-6; no clear D. V was clipped by 6 bases and J by 5 bases, with 14 bases between them. The CDR3 consists of 15 residues. Per germline, CDR1 MGHDK and CDR2 SYGVNS. The CDR3 DNA sequence: TGTGCCAGCAGGCTGTCGGGGAGCAATAATTCACCCCTCCACTTT. Residues: CASRLSGSNNSPLHF.

This clone was seen a single time. This chain uses TRBV19 with TRBJ2-6, with TRBD1 as a possible D gene (6 bases). This CDR3 has 14 residues. The V end was cut by 7 bases, the J end by 1 base, with 8 bases between. Germline V lookup: CDR1 LNHDA, CDR2 SQIVND (reference sequence). In nucleotides, the CDR3 is TGTGCCAGTAATACAGGGTCTGGGGCCAACGTCCTGACTTTC. Translating gives CASNTGSGANVLTF.

The chain links TRBV7-9 to TRBJ2-1; possibly TRBD1 for D (5 bases). Trimming took off 5 bases at V and 4 bases at J, with 12 bases between the two ends. The CDR3 length is 14 residues. Germline V gives CDR1 SEHNR, CDR2 FQNEAQ (reference sequence). In DNA, the CDR3 is TGTGCCAGCAGCGCAGGGTTACGGTACAATGAGCAGTTCTTC. This encodes CASSAGLRYNEQFF.

The chain recombines TRBV12-2 with TRBJ1-5; TRBD1 is the table's D call, not checked against the DNA. TRBV12-2 is an annotated pseudogene. CDR3 size: 18 residues. The CDR3, as DNA: TGTGCAAGTCGCTTAGCTCCGACAACAACAGGGGGCAATCAGCCCCAGCATTTT. This gives the protein CASRLAPTTTGGNQPQHF.

The chain is built from TRBV7-8 and TRBJ1-5; D is possibly TRBD1 (5 bases). The CDR3 has 17 residues. CDR1 is SGHVS and CDR2 is FQNEAQ in the germline V gene. V was pared by 2 bases and J by 7 bases, with 21 bases between. CDR3 nucleotide sequence: TGTGCCAGCAGCTTAACGGCGGGGGGGACTCCAGGGCAGCCCCAGCATTTT. Its protein is CASSLTAGGTPGQPQHF.

V and J are TRBV6-1 and TRBJ1-5, with TRBD1 identical over 7 bases. Trimming at V came to 4 bases and at J to 5 bases, leaving 2 bases not matched to a gene. The length of the CDR3 is 13 residues. The V gene's germline CDR1 is MNHNS and CDR2 SASEGT. CDR3 sequence: CASSGQGYQPQHF. The CDR3 nucleotides are TGTGCCAGCAGTGGACAGGGATATCAGCCCCAGCATTTT.

This sequence joins TRBV7-8 and TRBJ2-7; 7 nucleotides line up with TRBD1. Trimming at V came to 5 bases and at J to 2 bases, leaving 9 bases not matched to a gene. CDR3 size: 15 residues. Germline V gene sequence: CDR1 SGHVS, CDR2 FQNEAQ. The CDR3 sequence is CASSKSRTGAYEQYF. CDR3 sequence (DNA): TGTGCCAGCAGCAAGAGCCGGACAGGAGCCTACGAGCAGTACTTC.

The chain uses TRBV5-1 and TRBJ1-2, with a tentative D call TRBD1 (6 bases). V dropped 0 bases and J dropped 6 bases, with 6 bases sitting between them. The CDR3 extends over 12 amino acids. Germline V CDR1 and CDR2: SGHRS, YFSETQ. The CDR3 loop is CASSLAGDGYTF. DNA for the CDR3: TGCGCCAGCAGCTTGGCAGGGGATGGCTACACCTTC. Complete variable domain (other parts from reference TRBV5-1 and TRBJ1-2): KAGVTQTPRYLIKTRGQQVTLSCSPISGHRSVSWYQQTPGQGLQFLFEYFSETQRNKGNFPGRFSGRQFSNSRSEMNVSTLELGDSALYLCASSLAGDGYTFGSGTRLTVV.

V gene TRBV18 combines with J gene TRBJ1-1, with D uncertain. This CDR3 contains 13 residues. The V end lost 3 bases, the J end lost 7 bases, and 12 bases lay between the germline ends. Germline loops: CDR1 KGHSH, CDR2 LQKENI. CDR3 sequence reads: CASSPPATIEAFF. The CDR3, as DNA: TGTGCCAGCTCACCTCCGGCGACAATTGAAGCTTTCTTT.

The rearrangement uses TRBV23-1 and TRBJ2-1, with 9 nucleotides matching TRBD1. TRBV23-1 falls under the ORF class, with uncertain function. The CDR3 runs 15 residues. V shed 0 bases, J shed 5 bases, and the junction held 2 bases outside the gene matches. CDR3 nucleotide sequence: TGCGCCAGCAGTCAATCGGGACAGGGCCACAATGAGCAGTTCTTC. As protein: CASSQSGQGHNEQFF.

The V gene is TRBV7-2, the J gene TRBJ1-6, with D possibly matching TRBD1 (6 bases). The V end lost 5 bases, the J end lost 4 bases, and 9 bases lay between the germline ends. The V gene's germline CDR1 is SGHTA and CDR2 FQGNSA. The CDR3 runs 14 residues. The chain's CDR3 is CASSVDRYNSPLHF. CDR3 in DNA: TGTGCCAGCAGCGTGGACAGATATAATTCACCCCTCCACTTT.

The rearrangement links TRBV9 to TRBJ1-4; the D is unclear. Deletions cut 2 bases from V and 7 bases from J, with 12 bases between. The CDR3 contains 14 residues. Germline assignment: CDR1 SGDLS and CDR2 YYNGEE. This CDR3 is CASSVSGKGEKLFF. CDR3 in DNA: TGTGCCAGCAGCGTGAGCGGTAAAGGTGAAAAACTGTTTTTT. Drawing the rest from reference TRBV9 and TRBJ1-4, the complete variable domain is DSGVTQTPKHLITATGQRVTLRCSPRSGDLSVYWYQQSLDQGLQFLIQYYNGEERAKGNILERFSAQQFPDLHSELNLSSLELGDSALYFCASSVSGKGEKLFFGSGTQLSVL.